The 4 T cell receptor beta chains reported below all come from one sample, sequenced in a study of technical replicates of blood from a handful of donors. TCRdb's table, derived via immunoSEQ multiplex PCR, lists solely in-frame clones and lacks some. The sample lists approximately 12,000 clones; about 90% were seen once. Specimen: PBMCs. Every receptor here comes from a human donor in good health.

The rearrangement joins TRBV18 to TRBJ1-4; 10 bases line up with TRBD1. Losses at the gene ends were 5 bases for V and 5 bases for J; bases not matched to a gene: 11. The CDR3 sequence is 17 residues long. In germline, CDR1 is KGHSH, CDR2 LQKENI. Here the CDR3 DNA reads TGTGCCAGCTCAACAACCGGGACAGGGGCGAAGAATGAAAAACTGTTTTTT. Translated, it gives CASSTTGTGAKNEKLFF.

This clone came up once. The CDR3 here is CASSVQPTGTDEKLFF. CDR3 in DNA: TGTGCCAGCAGCGTCCAACCGACAGGGACGGATGAAAAACTGTTTTTT. The V call is TRBV11-1, the J call TRBJ1-4; 7 positions agree with TRBD1. This CDR3 has 16 amino acids. Germline lookup yields CDR1 SGHAT and CDR2 FQDESV (reference sequence). V trimming: 5 bases; J trimming: 6 bases; junction bases outside the gene matches: 12. The full variable domain, in which reference TRBV11-1 and TRBJ1-4 provide the parts outside the CDR3, is EAEVAQSPRYKITEKSQAVAFWCDPISGHATLYWYRQILGQGPELLVQFQDESVVDDSQLPKDRFSAERLKGVDSTLKIQPAELGDSAMYLCASSVQPTGTDEKLFFGSGTQLSVL.

The CDR3 sequence: CAGTGQSSYNEQFF. The CDR3 region has the DNA TGTGCCGGCACGGGACAGAGCTCCTACAATGAGCAGTTCTTC. The chain is built from TRBV19 and TRBJ2-1; 7 bases fit TRBD1. Germline CDR1 is LNHDA and CDR2 is SQIVND (reference sequence). V gave up 11 bases and J gave up 0 bases; unmatched junction bases: 7. The CDR3 spans 14 residues.

This clone was observed once. This chain uses TRBV7-7 with TRBJ2-5; 7 nucleotides line up with TRBD2. This CDR3 is built from 13 residues. CDR1 is SSHAT and CDR2 is FNYEAQ in the germline V gene (reference sequence). V gave up 5 bases and J gave up 5 bases; unmatched junction bases: 5. CDR3 sequence: CASSMGEGETQYF. CDR3 coding DNA: TGTGCCAGCAGCATGGGGGAGGGGGAGACCCAGTACTTC.